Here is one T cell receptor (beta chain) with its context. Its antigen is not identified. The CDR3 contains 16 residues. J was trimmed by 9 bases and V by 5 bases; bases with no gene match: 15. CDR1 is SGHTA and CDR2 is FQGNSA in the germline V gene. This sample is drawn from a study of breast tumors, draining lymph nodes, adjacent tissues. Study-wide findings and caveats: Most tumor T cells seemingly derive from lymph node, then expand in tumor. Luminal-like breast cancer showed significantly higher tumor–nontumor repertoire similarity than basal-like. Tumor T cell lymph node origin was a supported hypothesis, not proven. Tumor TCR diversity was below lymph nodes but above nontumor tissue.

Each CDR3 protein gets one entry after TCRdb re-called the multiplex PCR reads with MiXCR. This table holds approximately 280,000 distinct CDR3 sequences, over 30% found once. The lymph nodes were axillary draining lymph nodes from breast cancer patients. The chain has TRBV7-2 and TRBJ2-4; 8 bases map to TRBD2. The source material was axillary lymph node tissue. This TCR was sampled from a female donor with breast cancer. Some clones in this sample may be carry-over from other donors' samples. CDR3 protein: CASSKGLVGGGSIQYF. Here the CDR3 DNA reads TGTGCCAGCAGCAAGGGACTAGTGGGAGGGGGAAGCATTCAGTACTTC.